What follows are 26 T cell receptor beta chains derived from one specimen sequenced in a study of response to subunit inactivated influenza vaccine. TCRdb passed the RT-PCR reads through MiXCR, listing each CDR3 protein once. This table has more than 700,000 distinct CDR3 sequences, approximately 22% appearing once. This specimen was PBMCs from blood, taken roughly 5 days after vaccination. These receptor sequences come from a man aged 50 to 59 who received an inactivated influenza vaccine.

This clonotype turned up a few times. The chain is built from TRBV12-3 or TRBV12-4 and TRBJ2-5; D might be TRBD2 (5 bases). The V and J ends lost 8 bases and 4 bases respectively, with 17 bases between them. The CDR3 loop spans 14 amino acids. The CDR3 reads CASEGDGPRETQYF. CDR3 in DNA: TGTGCCAGCGAGGGTGACGGCCCAAGAGAGACCCAGTACTTC.

With respect to this clonotype: One end of the junction is discordant with germline, which a read error may explain. CDR3 sequence: CVSSVDSHPLHF. The CDR3 DNA sequence: TGCGTCAGCAGCGTGGACAGTCATCCCCTCCACTTT. The chain links TRBV5-1 to TRBJ1-6; perhaps TRBD1 as D (6 bases). Looked up from germline, CDR1 is SGHRS and CDR2 is YFSETQ. The CDR3 sequence is 12 residues long.

This clonotype has just a few counts. The chain has TRBV9 and TRBJ2-3; D tentatively fits TRBD1 or TRBD2 (7 bases each). CDR3 length: 16 amino acids. The ends were cut back, 0 bases at V and 4 bases at J, with 15 bases in the middle. Germline-derived CDR1 and CDR2 are SGDLS and YYNGEE. The CDR3 DNA is TGTGCCAGCAGCGTAGCAGGGGGGGGTTTCGCAGATACGCAGTATTTT. This translates into CASSVAGGGFADTQYF. Combining the CDR3 with reference TRBV9 and TRBJ2-3 gives the whole variable domain DSGVTQTPKHLITATGQRVTLRCSPRSGDLSVYWYQQSLDQGLQFLIQYYNGEERAKGNILERFSAQQFPDLHSELNLSSLELGDSALYFCASSVAGGGFADTQYFGPGTRLTVL.

The sample holds a few counts of this clonotype. The CDR3, as DNA: TGCAGTGCTAAGTCGGGAGAGACCCAGTACTTC. It is translated as CSAKSGETQYF. This sequence joins TRBV20-1 and TRBJ2-5, with D hard to call. The CDR3 extends over 11 amino acids. Trimming shortened V by 4 bases and J by 4 bases, and 7 bases separated the two germline ends. In germline, CDR1 is DFQATT, CDR2 SNEGSKA (reference sequence).

This clonotype turned up a few times. V and J are TRBV6-2 or TRBV6-3 and TRBJ2-7, with TRBD1 matching over 9 bases. Germline-derived CDR1 and CDR2 are MNHEY and SVGEGT. The CDR3 is 15 residues long. V gave up 7 bases and J gave up 0 bases; unmatched junction bases: 7. This CDR3 is CASTKLTGGSYEQYF. CDR3 nucleotides: TGTGCCAGCACCAAACTGACAGGGGGCTCCTACGAGCAGTACTTC.

To note about this clonotype: The junction differs from germline at one of its ends, possibly a read error. The chain joins TRBV20-1 to TRBJ2-1; 9 bases are a match to TRBD2. CDR3 length: 14 residues. The V gene's germline CDR1 is DFQATT and CDR2 SNEGSKA (reference sequence). CDR3 region: CSAPTSGSNNEQFF. CDR3 nucleotide sequence: TGCAGTGCCCCGACTAGCGGCTCCAACAATGAGCAGTTCTTC.

The rearrangement links TRBV6-2 or TRBV6-3 to TRBJ2-7, with a tentative D call TRBD1 (5 bases). CDR1 and CDR2 (germline): MNHEY, SVGEGT. The CDR3 contains 17 residues. Deletions cut 6 bases from V and 3 bases from J, with 24 bases between. The CDR3 DNA reads TGTGCCAGCAGCTCCACCGTCGGACACCCCTTAGACTACGAGCAGTACTTC. This gives the protein CASSSTVGHPLDYEQYF.

Only a few counts were recorded for this clonotype. This chain connects TRBV15 to TRBJ1-1; no firm D call. Trimming stripped 2 bases from V and 1 base from J, with 8 bases between. This CDR3 contains 14 residues. Germline CDR1 LNHNV, CDR2 YYDKDF (reference sequence). DNA of the CDR3: TGTGCCACCAGCAGACCGGGGAGGAACACTGAAGCTTTCTTT. Residues: CATSRPGRNTEAFF.

This clonotype was counted a few times. The rearrangement links TRBV4-3 to TRBJ2-3; TRBD2 is a possible D gene (6 bases). CDR1 and CDR2 from the germline V gene are LGHNA and YSLEER. The CDR3 runs 18 residues. Trimming pared 0 bases from V and 4 bases from J, leaving 20 bases between. The CDR3 protein is CASSQDARFPGRSDTQYF. In DNA, the CDR3 is TGCGCCAGCAGCCAAGATGCCCGATTCCCAGGGAGGTCAGATACGCAGTATTTT.

Worth noting for this clonotype: A read error may account for a junction end that differs from germline. This sequence joins TRBV12-3 or TRBV12-4 and TRBJ2-7; either TRBD1 or TRBD2 may fit D (5 bases each). This CDR3 contains 11 residues. The CDR3 sequence: CASSSFGTRTF. The CDR3 coding sequence is TGTGCCAGCAGTTCCTTTGGGACGAGGACCTTC.

This clonotype was observed a few times. V and J are TRBV5-1 and TRBJ2-3; D remains ambiguous. Germline-derived CDR1 and CDR2 are SGHRS and YFSETQ. The CDR3 has 15 amino acids. V lost 6 bases to trimming and J lost 3 bases, with 17 bases between them. CDR3 in DNA: TGCGCCAGCACCCTATCTCCGGTAGTGACAGATACGCAGTATTTT. This encodes CASTLSPVVTDTQYF. Complete variable domain (other parts from reference TRBV5-1 and TRBJ2-3): KAGVTQTPRYLIKTRGQQVTLSCSPISGHRSVSWYQQTPGQGLQFLFEYFSETQRNKGNFPGRFSGRQFSNSRSEMNVSTLELGDSALYLCASTLSPVVTDTQYFGPGTRLTVL.

This clonotype has more than one count but fewer than ten. The chain uses TRBV12-3 or TRBV12-4 and TRBJ2-7; D unresolved. The CDR3 has 14 residues. V lost 8 bases, J lost 6 bases, and 20 bases lay in between. This CDR3 reads CASSPFGSHREQYF. CDR3 coding DNA: TGTGCCAGCTCCCCGTTCGGTTCCCATCGCGAGCAGTACTTC.

The V gene is TRBV7-9, the J gene TRBJ2-3; 7 bases line up with TRBD2. CDR1 and CDR2 from the germline V gene are SEHNR and FQNEAQ (reference sequence). Losses at the gene ends were 3 bases for V and 2 bases for J; bases not matched to a gene: 5. CDR3 length: 15 amino acids. This chain's CDR3 is CASSLVAGHTDTQYF. The CDR3 nucleotides read TGTGCCAGCAGCTTGGTAGCGGGCCACACAGATACGCAGTATTTT.

The chain is built from TRBV7-3 and TRBJ2-3; TRBD2 agrees at 10 bases. CDR1 and CDR2 (germline): SGHTA, FQGTGA. V trimming: 1 base; J trimming: 4 bases; junction bases outside the gene matches: 11. The CDR3 spans 18 residues. CDR3 sequence reads: CASSLNPYLAGVPDTQYF. The CDR3, as DNA: TGTGCCAGCAGCTTAAACCCCTATCTAGCGGGAGTGCCAGATACGCAGTATTTT.

The chain combines TRBV6-2 or TRBV6-3 with TRBJ2-3, with no clear D. The CDR3 spans 17 residues. Germline V gene data show CDR1 as MNHEY and CDR2 as SVGEGT. V lost 2 bases to trimming and J lost 2 bases, with 17 bases between them. The CDR3 DNA follows: TGTGCCAGCAGTTACGCCTTTAGAGGTTACTACACAGATACGCAGTATTTT. It yields the protein CASSYAFRGYYTDTQYF.

This clonotype has at least ten counts. The gene calls are TRBV4-3 and TRBJ2-7; unclear D gene. V was clipped by 0 bases and J by 3 bases, with 9 bases between them. In germline, CDR1 is LGHNA, CDR2 YSLEER. This CDR3 spans 14 amino acids. The CDR3 sequence is CASSQDVSYYEQYF. The CDR3 nucleotides are TGCGCCAGCAGCCAAGATGTAAGCTACTACGAGCAGTACTTC.

Concerning this clonotype: This may be a read error: a much more frequent sequence differs by one nucleotide. The chain recombines TRBV10-3 with TRBJ2-1; 7 positions agree with TRBD1. Germline assignment: CDR1 ENHRY and CDR2 SYGVKD. The CDR3 totals 13 residues. Written as DNA, the CDR3 is TGTCCCATCAGGGGGACAGACTACAATGAGCAGTTCTTC. It translates to CPIRGTDYNEQFF.

This clonotype was seen a handful of times. CDR3 amino acids: CASSLAIGTKYYNEQFF. CDR3 coding DNA: TGTGCCAGCAGCTTAGCAATCGGGACTAAGTACTACAATGAGCAGTTCTTC. The chain recombines TRBV7-2 with TRBJ2-1, with 7 nucleotides matching TRBD2. Germline values: CDR1 SGHTA, CDR2 FQGNSA. Losses at the gene ends were 0 bases for V and 3 bases for J; bases not matched to a gene: 8. This CDR3 is built from 17 residues.

V gene TRBV25-1 combines with J gene TRBJ2-1; weak D call: TRBD1 (5 bases). Trimming cost V 1 base and J 6 bases, with 16 bases left between them. Looked up from germline, CDR1 is MGHDK and CDR2 is SYGVNS. CDR3 size: 16 residues. For the CDR3, the DNA is TGTGCCAGCAGTGAATCAATTAGGGGTCCCCTCAATGAGCAGTTCTTC. Its translation: CASSESIRGPLNEQFF.

The sample holds many counts of this clonotype. The chain carries TRBV4-2 and TRBJ2-1; D tentatively reads TRBD1 or TRBD2 (5 bases each). The CDR3 length is 15 residues. V dropped 0 bases and J dropped 3 bases, with 9 bases sitting between them. Germline CDR1 and CDR2: LGHNA and YNFKEQ. The CDR3 reads CASSQDRDLYNEQFF. CDR3 bases: TGTGCCAGCAGCCAAGACCGGGACCTCTACAATGAGCAGTTCTTC.

The V gene is TRBV30, the J gene TRBJ1-2; TRBD1 matches 9 bases. Looked up from germline, CDR1 is GTSNPN and CDR2 is SVGIG (reference sequence). V trimming: 2 bases; J trimming: 4 bases; junction bases outside the gene matches: 5. The CDR3 loop spans 14 amino acids. In nucleotides, the CDR3 is TGTGCCTGGAGTACAGGGGGCAGCGTCTATGGCTACACCTTC. Translated, it gives CAWSTGGSVYGYTF. The full variable domain, its missing parts supplied by reference TRBV30 and TRBJ1-2, is SQTIHQWPATLVQPVGSPLSLECTVEGTSNPNLYWYRQAAGRGLQLLFYSVGIGQISSEVPQNLSASRPQDRQFILSSKKLLLSDSGFYLCAWSTGGSVYGYTFGSGTRLTVV.

This clonotype was counted only a few times. The chain recombines TRBV14 with TRBJ1-2; D unclear. The CDR3 runs to 12 residues. Germline V CDR1 and CDR2: SGHDN, FVKESK. Trimming cost V 2 bases and J 8 bases, with 9 bases left between them. Here the CDR3 DNA reads TGTGCCAGCAGCCAAACGACGGTGGGCTACACCTTC. This translates into CASSQTTVGYTF.

This clonotype was seen a handful of times. The chain employs TRBV19 and TRBJ2-2; D unresolved. V gave up 4 bases and J gave up 5 bases, with 5 bases separating them. The CDR3 has 12 residues. CDR1 is LNHDA, CDR2 SQIVND, per germline (reference sequence). The chain's CDR3 is CASSTVTGELFF. CDR3 in DNA: TGTGCCAGTAGTACGGTAACCGGGGAGCTGTTTTTT.

This clonotype was seen a handful of times. The rearrangement joins TRBV20-1 to TRBJ2-1; 9 positions agree with TRBD2. This CDR3 comprises 16 residues. J lost 5 bases, V lost 6 bases, and 14 bases had no gene match. Looked up from germline, CDR1 is DFQATT and CDR2 is SNEGSKA (reference sequence). The CDR3 spells CSAHRRSSGDNNEQFF. The CDR3 DNA follows: TGCAGTGCCCACCGGAGGTCTAGCGGGGATAACAATGAGCAGTTCTTC.

The chain uses TRBV7-2 and TRBJ2-7, with D possibly being TRBD2 (6 bases). Trimming pared 1 base from V and 3 bases from J, leaving 13 bases between. The CDR3 has 15 residues. Germline V gene data show CDR1 as SGHTA and CDR2 as FQGNSA. The CDR3 DNA sequence: TGTGCCAGCAGCTTAGATGGGGGGAGTGGCTACGAGCAGTACTTC. Its protein is CASSLDGGSGYEQYF.

This clonotype was found a few times. The chain has TRBV12-3 or TRBV12-4 and TRBJ1-6; TRBD1 matches 9 bases. V trimming: 5 bases; J trimming: 10 bases; junction bases outside the gene matches: 6. The CDR3 consists of 14 residues. The CDR3 here is CASSRTGVRSPLHF. Written as DNA, the CDR3 is TGTGCCAGCAGTCGGACAGGGGTTAGATCACCCCTCCACTTT.